One sample yielded the 4 T cell receptor beta chains listed below, sequenced in a study of blood T cells in healthy people across ages. Alongside a J-beta primer mix, a sample-barcoded 5' primer served in a second PCR lasting about 7 to 12 cycles. A single record per CDR3 protein comes from TCRdb applying MiXCR to the 5' RACE reads. This table has approximately 680,000 distinct CDR3 sequences, about a third appearing once. Sequencing was done on a sample of blood. The receptors here all came from a woman of 80 years or more in good health.

This chain connects TRBV10-3 to TRBJ1-5, with 7 bases fitting TRBD1. The germline CDR1 and CDR2 sequences are ENHRY and SYGVKD. After removal of 0 bases from V and 2 bases from J, the junction contained 4 bases not matched to a gene. CDR3 length: 16 amino acids. CDR3: CAISESRQGGNQPQHF. CDR3 coding DNA: TGTGCCATCAGTGAGTCGAGACAGGGAGGCAATCAGCCCCAGCATTTT.

The rearrangement links TRBV6-5 to TRBJ2-1; 7 nucleotides match TRBD2. J lost 3 bases, V lost 2 bases, and 13 bases had no gene match. Germline V CDR1 and CDR2: MNHEY, SVGAGI. The CDR3 contains 18 residues. In DNA, the CDR3 is TGTGCCAGCAGTTACAAAGACGCTGCGCGGGACTACTACAATGAGCAGTTCTTC. Its translation is CASSYKDAARDYYNEQFF.

This clonotype has ten or more counts. The chain uses TRBV2 and TRBJ2-7; D is ambiguous. The V and J ends lost 8 bases and 3 bases respectively, with 11 bases between them. CDR3 length: 12 amino acids. Germline V gene sequence: CDR1 SNHLY, CDR2 FYNNEI. CDR3 sequence (DNA): TGTGCCAGCTCAAGGCAGGACTACGAGCAGTACTTC. It specifies CASSRQDYEQYF.

This rearrangement joins TRBV7-2 to TRBJ1-2; the D gene is possibly TRBD1 (5 bases). V was shortened by 5 bases and J by 4 bases, with 14 bases between the two germline ends. The CDR3 totals 14 residues. Germline lookup yields CDR1 SGHTA and CDR2 FQGNSA. The CDR3 region has the DNA TGTGCCAGCAGCCCCGGGACTCAAGTCTATGGCTACACCTTC. Translation gives CASSPGTQVYGYTF.